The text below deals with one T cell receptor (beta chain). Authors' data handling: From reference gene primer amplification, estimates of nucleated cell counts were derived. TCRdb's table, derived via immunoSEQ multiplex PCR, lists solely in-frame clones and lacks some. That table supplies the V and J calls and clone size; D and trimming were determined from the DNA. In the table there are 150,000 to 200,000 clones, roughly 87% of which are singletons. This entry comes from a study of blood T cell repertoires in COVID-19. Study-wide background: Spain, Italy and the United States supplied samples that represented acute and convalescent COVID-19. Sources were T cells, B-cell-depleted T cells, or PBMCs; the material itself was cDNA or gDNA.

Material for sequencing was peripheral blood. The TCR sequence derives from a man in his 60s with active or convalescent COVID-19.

DNA for the CDR3: TGTGCCAGCAGTTACTGGCTCAACAGGAAGAACTATGGCTACACCTTC. Translated, it gives CASSYWLNRKNYGYTF. The J gene is TRBJ1-2, the V gene TRBV6-5, with a weak D call TRBD1 (5 bases). This CDR3 has 16 amino acids. Germline assignment: CDR1 MNHEY and CDR2 SVGAGI. V was clipped by 1 base and J by 2 bases, with 14 bases between them.